This TCR beta chain was observed in a study of spatial heterogeneity in lung cancer. For the study at large: Tumor-region counts of TCR transcripts tracked strongly with a T cell module score from matched bulk RNA-seq. Study results and limitations: The number of expanded tumor alpha and beta chains correlated with mutation number. Ubiquitous nonsynonymous mutations were tracked by counts of ubiquitous expanded TCRs, and regional ones by counts of regional expanded TCRs.

This clonotype was seen repeatedly, ten times or more. Its specificity is unknown. Every TCR cDNA molecule bore its own unique molecular identifier. TCRdb called the 5' RACE reads again in MiXCR, with one record for every CDR3 protein. The table includes around 100,000 distinct CDR3 sequences, nearly 4.5% detected once. The time point is: sample taken at primary tumor resection. Unsorted samples of tumor, nontumor lung or frozen PBMC had their whole RNA sequenced. Germline lookup yields CDR1 SGHAT and CDR2 FQNNGV. The CDR3 is 14 amino acids. Trimming removed 4 bases from V and 4 bases from J; junction bases left unmatched: 5.

The receptor was isolated from a male donor with early-stage non-small cell lung cancer. The source material was lung tumor tissue, sampled at surgery. The rearrangement uses TRBV11-2 and TRBJ2-7, with 9 bases lining up with TRBD2. The CDR3 sequence: CASSSLAGRYEQYF. For the CDR3, the DNA is TGTGCCAGCAGCTCCCTAGCGGGACGGTACGAGCAGTACTTC. Supplemented by reference TRBV11-2 and TRBJ2-7, the full variable domain reads EAGVAQSPRYKIIEKRQSVAFWCNPISGHATLYWYQQILGQGPKLLIQFQNNGVVDDSQLPKDRFSAERLKGVDSTLKIQPAKLEDSAVYLCASSSLAGRYEQYFGPGTRLTVT.